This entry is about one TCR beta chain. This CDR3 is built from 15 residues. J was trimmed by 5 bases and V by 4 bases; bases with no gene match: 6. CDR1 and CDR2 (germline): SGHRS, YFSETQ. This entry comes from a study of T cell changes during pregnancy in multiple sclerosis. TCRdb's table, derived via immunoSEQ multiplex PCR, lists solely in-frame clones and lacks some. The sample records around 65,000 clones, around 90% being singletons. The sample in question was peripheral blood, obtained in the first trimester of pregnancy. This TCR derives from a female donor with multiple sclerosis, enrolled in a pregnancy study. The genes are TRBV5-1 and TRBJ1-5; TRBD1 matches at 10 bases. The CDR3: CASSQGDRGDQPQHF. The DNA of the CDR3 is TGCGCCAGCAGCCAGGGGGACAGGGGTGATCAGCCCCAGCATTTT.